Below are 9 T cell receptor beta chains sequenced from a single sample in a study of radiotherapy plus CTLA-4 blockade in lung cancer (dated by TCRdb to between 2017 and 2018). Libraries were prepared through the immunoSEQ multiplex PCR assay. TCRdb stores this immuneACCESS table with in-frame sequences only. Part of the clones is absent; in the studies checked, under half of the shortfall reflects unresolved V genes, and no reason is known for the rest. This sample is represented by fewer than 65,000 clones; almost 85% of them were singletons. 6% to 7.5% of the sample is held by the ten biggest clonotypes. The sample here was peripheral blood, taken from a patient treated with radiotherapy plus ipilimumab. Receptors were obtained from a human donor with non-small cell lung cancer whose response to radiotherapy plus ipilimumab could not be evaluated.

This clone was observed a few times. The chain couples TRBV5-4 to TRBJ2-6; weak D call: TRBD1 (6 bases). The CDR3 runs 15 residues. V was cut by 6 bases and J by 0 bases, with 10 bases left in between. Germline V gives CDR1 SGHNT, CDR2 YYREEE (reference sequence). CDR3 nucleotide sequence: TGTGCCAGCAACCGGGACAACTCTGGGGCCAACGTCCTGACTTTC. Residues: CASNRDNSGANVLTF.

The chain combines TRBV7-9 with TRBJ1-2; possibly TRBD1 for D (6 bases). The germline gives CDR1 SEHNR, CDR2 FQNEAQ (reference sequence). The CDR3 has 15 amino acids. With 3 bases removed from V and 3 bases from J, the gap between germline ends came to 14 bases. The CDR3 protein is CASSFGAGAHYGYTF. The CDR3 coding sequence is TGTGCCAGCAGCTTTGGTGCGGGGGCCCACTATGGCTACACCTTC.

The chain employs TRBV28 and TRBJ1-1, with TRBD1 as a possible D gene (5 bases). The V end lost 6 bases, the J end lost 7 bases, and 15 bases lay between the germline ends. The CDR3 consists of 13 residues. The germline V gene has CDR1 MDHEN and CDR2 SYDVKM. The DNA of the CDR3 is TGTGCCAGCAGCCTACAGGTGACCCTTGAAGCTTTCTTT. This sequence encodes CASSLQVTLEAFF.

V gene TRBV28 combines with J gene TRBJ1-2, with D possibly TRBD1 on 5 matching bases. The germline CDR1 and CDR2 sequences are MDHEN and SYDVKM. The V gene lost 4 bases and the J gene lost 7 bases, with 10 bases spanning the gap. CDR3 length equals 12 residues. CDR3 region: CASSSQGGGYTF. The CDR3, as DNA: TGTGCCAGCAGTTCCCAGGGAGGTGGCTACACCTTC.

The chain uses TRBV6-5 and TRBJ2-7; 7 nucleotides line up with TRBD1. The CDR3 contains 13 residues. V shed 5 bases, J shed 3 bases, and the junction held 4 bases outside the gene matches. CDR1 MNHEY and CDR2 SVGAGI come from the germline V gene. The CDR3 spells CASSRDSYYEQYF. In DNA, the CDR3 is TGTGCCAGCAGTAGGGACAGCTACTACGAGCAGTACTTC.

The sample holds a few counts of this clone. The chain joins TRBV7-2 to TRBJ2-7; D is unclear. The V gene lost 1 base and the J gene lost 5 bases, with 9 bases spanning the gap. This CDR3 region has 13 residues. CDR1 SGHTA and CDR2 FQGNSA come from the germline V gene. CDR3 protein: CASSLVQVHEQYF. The CDR3 bases are TGTGCCAGCAGCTTAGTTCAGGTCCACGAGCAGTACTTC.

The V and J genes are TRBV7-2 and TRBJ2-2; weak D call: TRBD1 (6 bases). This CDR3 is built from 15 residues. The germline CDR1 and CDR2 sequences are SGHTA and FQGNSA. Trimming cost V 3 bases and J 8 bases, with 16 bases left between them. In nucleotides, the CDR3 is TGTGCCAGCAGCTTGTCCGGGACCAGGGGAGGGGAGCTGTTTTTT. Its translation: CASSLSGTRGGELFF.

V and J are TRBV5-4 and TRBJ2-2; TRBD2 matches at 13 bases. V lost 4 bases, J lost 2 bases, and 8 bases stayed unmatched. CDR3 length: 18 amino acids. Germline-derived CDR1 and CDR2 are SGHNT and YYREEE (reference sequence). The CDR3 loop reads CASSAGTSGIINTGELFF. CDR3 DNA sequence: TGTGCCAGCAGCGCCGGGACTAGCGGGATTATAAACACCGGGGAGCTGTTTTTT.

The chain carries TRBV7-2 and TRBJ2-1; TRBD2 is a possible D gene (5 bases). The germline V and J ends were trimmed by 5 bases and 3 bases, with 14 bases remaining between them. Germline loops: CDR1 SGHTA, CDR2 FQGNSA. The CDR3 sequence is 15 residues long. For the CDR3, the DNA is TGTGCCAGCAGCCCCGGACTGCCTATCTACAATGAGCAGTTCTTC. Residues: CASSPGLPIYNEQFF.